This T cell receptor (beta chain) was found in a study of blood T cell repertoires in COVID-19. Background on the study: COVID-19 samples collected from the United States, Italy and Spain covered acute and convalescent phases. From T cells, B-cell-depleted T cells, or PBMCs came the material, which was cDNA or gDNA.

Authors' methods: Reference gene primer amplification gave estimated nucleated cell counts. Assay: immunoSEQ multiplex PCR; the TCRdb copy retains only in-frame clones and omits some. That table is the source of V, J and clone size, and D and trimming were worked out from the DNA. The repertoire holds approximately 280,000 clones, with 75% to 90% as singletons. Germline V gene data show CDR1 as SGHRS and CDR2 as YFSETQ. The CDR3 sequence is 15 residues long. Trimming took 5 bases from V and 7 from J; bases not matched to a gene: 5. The genes are TRBV5-1 and TRBJ2-1; 14 nucleotides agree with TRBD2. The sequenced sample was peripheral blood. This clonotype was sampled from a man between 35 and 55 years old with acute or convalescent COVID-19. CDR3 DNA sequence: TGCGCCAGCAGTGGACTAGCGGGGGGCCCAAATGAGCAGTTCTTC. As protein: CASSGLAGGPNEQFF.